Detailed here is one T cell receptor beta chain. Its cognate antigen is unknown. cDNA came from around 0.54 to 1 ug RNA primed by random hexamers. An immunoSEQ multiplex PCR generated amplified TCR beta CDR3 products spanning 54 Vbeta and 13 Jbeta. Each CDR3 protein is one row after TCRdb ran MiXCR on the immunoSEQ multiplex PCR reads. This sample has approximately 300,000 distinct CDR3 sequences; around 85% occur once, and the top ten carry about 0.22%. Trimming removed 5 bases from V and 2 bases from J; junction bases left unmatched: 8. Looked up from germline, CDR1 is SEHNR and CDR2 is FQNEAQ (reference sequence). The CDR3 sequence is 15 residues long. This record belongs to a study of CD8 T cells in Susac syndrome. The study, taken as a whole, reports: The study acknowledged a relatively small number of individuals in its TCR sequencing and HLA analysis.

Sequencing of TCR beta covered CD8+ and CD4+ T cells obtained from blood. FACS enriched CD8+ TEMRA cells, while bulk CD8+ and CD4+ were negatively isolated. This chain uses TRBV7-9 with TRBJ2-7; 8 nucleotides agree with TRBD2. Sequenced input: CD8+ T cells from PBMCs. The sequence was obtained from a human donor with multiple sclerosis. The CDR3 DNA sequence: TGTGCCAGCAGCCCCGGGACTAGTGAAGCCTACGAGCAGTACTTC. This codes for CASSPGTSEAYEQYF.